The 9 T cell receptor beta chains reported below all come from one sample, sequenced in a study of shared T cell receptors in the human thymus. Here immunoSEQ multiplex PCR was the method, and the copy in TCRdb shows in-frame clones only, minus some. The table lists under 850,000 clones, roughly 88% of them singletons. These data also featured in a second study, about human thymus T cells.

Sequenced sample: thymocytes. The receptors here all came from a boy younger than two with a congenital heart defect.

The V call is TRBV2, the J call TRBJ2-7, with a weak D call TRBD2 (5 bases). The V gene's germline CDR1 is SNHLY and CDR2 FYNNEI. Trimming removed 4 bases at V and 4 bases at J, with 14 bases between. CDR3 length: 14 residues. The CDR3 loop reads CASSVREPQYEQYF. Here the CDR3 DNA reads TGTGCCAGCAGTGTGAGGGAGCCCCAATACGAGCAGTACTTC.

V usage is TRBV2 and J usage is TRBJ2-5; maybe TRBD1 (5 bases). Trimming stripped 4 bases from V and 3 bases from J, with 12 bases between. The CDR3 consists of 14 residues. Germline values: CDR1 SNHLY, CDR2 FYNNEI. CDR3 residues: CASSGFGAEETQYF. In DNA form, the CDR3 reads TGTGCCAGCAGTGGGTTTGGGGCTGAAGAGACCCAGTACTTC.

CDR3 loop: CATSRSSRTSGNNEQFF. The CDR3 coding sequence is TGTGCCACCAGCAGATCCTCCAGGACTAGCGGCAACAATGAGCAGTTCTTC. The chain couples TRBV15 to TRBJ2-1, with 10 bases aligning to TRBD2. V trimming: 2 bases; J trimming: 5 bases; junction bases outside the gene matches: 9. The V gene's germline CDR1 is LNHNV and CDR2 YYDKDF (reference sequence). This CDR3 contains 17 residues.

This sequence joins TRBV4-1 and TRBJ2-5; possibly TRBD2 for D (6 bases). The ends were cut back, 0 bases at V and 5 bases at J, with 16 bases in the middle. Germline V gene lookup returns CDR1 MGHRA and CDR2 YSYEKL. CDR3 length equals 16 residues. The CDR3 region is CASSQDFGGFGETQYF. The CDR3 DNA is TGCGCCAGCAGCCAAGATTTCGGGGGTTTCGGGGAGACCCAGTACTTC.

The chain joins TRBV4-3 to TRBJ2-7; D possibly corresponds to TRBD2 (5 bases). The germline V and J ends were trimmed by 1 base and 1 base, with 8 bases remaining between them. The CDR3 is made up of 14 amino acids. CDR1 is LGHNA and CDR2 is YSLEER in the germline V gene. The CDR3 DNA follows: TGCGCCAGCAGCCAAGCTACTAGTTCCTACGAGCAGTACTTC. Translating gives CASSQATSSYEQYF.

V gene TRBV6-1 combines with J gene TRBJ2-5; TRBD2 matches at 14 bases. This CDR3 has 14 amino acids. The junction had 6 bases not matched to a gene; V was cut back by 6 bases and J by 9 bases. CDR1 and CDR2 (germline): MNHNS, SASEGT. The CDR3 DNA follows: TGTGCCAGCAGGACTAGCGGGAGGGCTGCAGCCCAGTACTTC. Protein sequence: CASRTSGRAAAQYF.

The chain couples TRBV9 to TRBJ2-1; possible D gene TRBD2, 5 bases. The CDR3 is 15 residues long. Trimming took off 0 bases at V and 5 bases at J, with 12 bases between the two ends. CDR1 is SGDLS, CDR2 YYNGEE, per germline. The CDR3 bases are TGTGCCAGCAGCGTAGAACTAGACCCCCACAATGAGCAGTTCTTC. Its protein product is CASSVELDPHNEQFF.

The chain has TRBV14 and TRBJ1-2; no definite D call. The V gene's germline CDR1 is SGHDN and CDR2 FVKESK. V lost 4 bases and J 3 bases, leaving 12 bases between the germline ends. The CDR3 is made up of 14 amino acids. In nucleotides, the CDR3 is TGTGCCAGCAGCCTTCCCGCCAGTTACTATGGCTACACCTTC. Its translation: CASSLPASYYGYTF.

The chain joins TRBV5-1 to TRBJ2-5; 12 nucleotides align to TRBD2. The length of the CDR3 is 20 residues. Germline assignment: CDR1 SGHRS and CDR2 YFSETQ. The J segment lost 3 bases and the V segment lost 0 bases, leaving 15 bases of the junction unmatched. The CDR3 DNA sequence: TGCGCCAGCAGCTTGGGACTAGCGGGAGTCAAAGGGGTCGTAGAAGAGACCCAGTACTTC. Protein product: CASSLGLAGVKGVVEETQYF.